This T cell receptor beta chain stems from a study of Graves' ophthalmopathy and Graves' hyperthyroidism. V dropped 0 bases and J dropped 5; count of bases not matched to a gene: 3. The CDR3 runs to 17 residues. Germline V gene sequence: CDR1 LNHNV, CDR2 YYDKDF (reference sequence). The study amplified TCR beta CDR3 regions using RNA transcripts. The authors performed first-round RT-PCR with HTBI primers and then a second-round multiplex PCR. MiXCR, applied by TCRdb to the multiplex PCR reads, yields one record per CDR3 protein. The sample shows roughly 36,000 distinct CDR3 sequences, 50% of them seen only once.

Sample: peripheral blood. V usage is TRBV15 and J usage is TRBJ2-5; 16 positions match TRBD2. The sequence was collected from an adult woman with stable Graves' hyperthyroidism. The CDR3 protein is CATSREPGLAGGETQYF. DNA for the CDR3: TGTGCCACCAGCAGAGAACCGGGACTAGCGGGAGGGGAGACCCAGTACTTC.